Presented here are 30 T cell receptor beta chains from one specimen sequenced in a study of T cells in Graves' hyperthyroidism and ophthalmopathy. Amplified regions were TCR beta CDR3 sequences from RNA transcripts. First-round RT-PCR with HTBI primers amplified the TCR CDR3 region. TCRdb reanalysed the multiplex PCR reads using MiXCR and keeps one entry per CDR3 protein. The sample records 500,000 to 550,000 distinct CDR3 sequences, just under 20% being singletons. The sample taken for sequencing was blood. The receptor set was obtained from a man aged 35 to 55 with Graves' ophthalmopathy.

V and J are TRBV4-3 and TRBJ2-2; TRBD2 agrees at 8 bases. The V and J ends lost 4 bases and 5 bases, in that order; junction bases with no gene match: 9. The CDR3 is 16 residues long. Per the germline V gene, CDR1 is LGHNA and CDR2 is YSLEER. CDR3 in amino acids: CASSPGGGRGTGELFF. CDR3 DNA sequence: TGCGCCAGCAGCCCCGGCGGGGGGCGAGGAACCGGGGAGCTGTTTTTT.

This clonotype was recorded a few times. The gene calls are TRBV20-1 and TRBJ2-7; 9 bases match TRBD1. Germline loops: CDR1 DFQATT, CDR2 SNEGSKA (reference sequence). The CDR3 is made up of 18 amino acids. Losses at the gene ends were 1 base for V and 1 base for J; bases not matched to a gene: 14. The CDR3 DNA reads TGCAGTGCTAGAGCCCTGGGGGGACAGGGATATAGTTCCTACGAGCAGTACTTC. Encoded protein: CSARALGGQGYSSYEQYF.

This rearrangement joins TRBV6-1 to TRBJ1-1; D gene unclear. V was clipped by 7 bases and J by 5 bases, with 8 bases between them. The CDR3 runs to 11 residues. Germline CDR1 reads MNHNS; CDR2 reads SASEGT. The CDR3 sequence: CASMDVTEAFF. Written as DNA, the CDR3 is TGTGCCAGCATGGACGTTACTGAAGCTTTCTTT.

This clonotype was detected only a few times. The V call is TRBV2, the J call TRBJ2-3; D uncertain. V lost 7 bases and J 0 bases, leaving 11 bases between the germline ends. This CDR3 region has 14 residues. The V gene's germline CDR1 is SNHLY and CDR2 FYNNEI. The CDR3 sequence is CASNRGYSTDTQYF. The CDR3 DNA sequence: TGTGCCAGCAACAGAGGCTATAGCACAGATACGCAGTATTTT. Filled out from reference TRBV2 and TRBJ2-3, the complete variable domain reads EPEVTQTPSHQVTQMGQEVILRCVPISNHLYFYWYRQILGQKVEFLVSFYNNEISEKSEIFDDQFSVERPDGSNFTLKIRSTKLEDSAMYFCASNRGYSTDTQYFGPGTRLTVL.

V gene TRBV20-1 combines with J gene TRBJ2-7; D is unclear. The ends were cut back, 0 bases at V and 0 bases at J, with 12 bases in the middle. The CDR3 totals 15 residues. Germline CDR1 DFQATT, CDR2 SNEGSKA (reference sequence). The CDR3 nucleotides read TGCAGTGCTAGAGATCGGAGCAGGAGCTCCTACGAGCAGTACTTC. Translation: CSARDRSRSSYEQYF.

The CDR3 sequence: CATGSSGGVSDTQYF. Written as DNA, the CDR3 is TGTGCCACGGGGAGTAGCGGGGGGGTGTCAGATACGCAGTATTTT. The chain has TRBV15 and TRBJ2-3; 11 nucleotides match TRBD2. Germline V gives CDR1 LNHNV, CDR2 YYDKDF (reference sequence). J gave up 4 bases and V 9 bases, and 9 bases lay outside the gene matches. The CDR3 runs 15 residues.

The chain uses TRBV12-3 or TRBV12-4 and TRBJ1-1, with D maybe TRBD1 (5 bases). This CDR3 is built from 16 residues. V was cut by 4 bases and J by 4 bases, with 19 bases left in between. The CDR3, as DNA: TGTGCCAGCAGTTACGGGGCTTCGAGGGAGTTCACTGAAGCTTTCTTT. Translating gives CASSYGASREFTEAFF.

The chain recombines TRBV5-1 with TRBJ1-1, with unresolved D. The germline CDR1 and CDR2 sequences are SGHRS and YFSETQ. V was clipped by 4 bases and J by 1 base, with 8 bases between them. This CDR3 has 13 amino acids. The CDR3: CASSGLRNTEAFF. In DNA form, the CDR3 reads TGCGCCAGCAGCGGGCTTCGGAACACTGAAGCTTTCTTT.

This chain uses TRBV27 with TRBJ2-1; TRBD1 is a possible D gene (5 bases). In germline, CDR1 is MNHEY, CDR2 SMNVEV (reference sequence). The ends were cut back, 5 bases at V and 5 bases at J, with 10 bases in the middle. This CDR3 region has 13 residues. The CDR3 sequence: CASSPDRNNEQFF. The CDR3 bases are TGTGCCAGCAGTCCCGACAGAAACAATGAGCAGTTCTTC.

This clonotype was seen at least ten times. The CDR3 nucleotides are TGTGCCAGCAGCGTGAGGGGGCCCACAGATACGCAGTATTTT. It yields the protein CASSVRGPTDTQYF. The J gene is TRBJ2-3, the V gene TRBV9; TRBD1 matches 7 bases. Germline assignment: CDR1 SGDLS and CDR2 YYNGEE. V lost 2 bases to trimming and J lost 2 bases; unmatched junction nucleotides: 2. The CDR3 runs to 14 residues. Drawing the rest from reference TRBV9 and TRBJ2-3, the complete variable domain is DSGVTQTPKHLITATGQRVTLRCSPRSGDLSVYWYQQSLDQGLQFLIQYYNGEERAKGNILERFSAQQFPDLHSELNLSSLELGDSALYFCASSVRGPTDTQYFGPGTRLTVL.

The J gene is TRBJ1-3, the V gene TRBV11-2; D remains unclear. Germline lookup yields CDR1 SGHAT and CDR2 FQNNGV. Trimming left V 1 base short and J 4 bases short, with 17 bases between. CDR3 length: 17 residues. The CDR3 nucleotides read TGTGCCAGCAGCTTAGGCCCTAAGGGCCTGAGGGGAAACACCATATATTTT. This codes for CASSLGPKGLRGNTIYF.

This clonotype showed up just a few times. V is TRBV30 and J is TRBJ2-7, with 8 nucleotides matching TRBD2. Germline CDR1 and CDR2: GTSNPN and SVGIG (reference sequence). V shed 0 bases and J 4 bases; nucleotides not matched to a gene: 2. The length of the CDR3 is 13 residues. CDR3 coding DNA: TGTGCCTGGAGTGTACGGGGGGGGTACGAGCAGTACTTC. Translation: CAWSVRGGYEQYF.

Only a few counts were recorded for this clonotype. The chain has TRBV6-1 and TRBJ2-7, with 9 bases lining up with TRBD1. The V gene end was trimmed by 4 bases and the J gene end by 6 bases; junction bases not matched to a gene: 10. The CDR3 covers 15 residues. Germline V gives CDR1 MNHNS, CDR2 SASEGT. Here the CDR3 DNA reads TGTGCCAGCAGTGGTGCCGGGACAGGGAGCTCCGAGCAGTACTTC. Residues: CASSGAGTGSSEQYF.

The rearrangement links TRBV27 to TRBJ1-5; no definite D call. With 1 base removed from V and 6 bases from J, the gap between germline ends came to 10 bases. CDR3 size: 14 residues. Germline CDR1 is MNHEY and CDR2 is SMNVEV (reference sequence). The CDR3 region is CASSLYSGAQPQHF. CDR3 DNA sequence: TGTGCCAGCAGTTTATATAGTGGAGCTCAGCCCCAGCATTTT.

This clonotype occurred a few times. The chain couples TRBV6-2 or TRBV6-3 to TRBJ2-1; 7 bases align to TRBD2. V was clipped by 0 bases and J by 8 bases; unmatched bases: 10. CDR3 length equals 16 residues. CDR1 and CDR2 from the germline V gene are MNHEY and SVGEGT. CDR3 sequence: CASSYSRSGVSDEQFF. The CDR3, as DNA: TGTGCCAGCAGTTACTCGAGAAGCGGGGTCTCGGATGAGCAGTTCTTC.

This sequence joins TRBV19 and TRBJ1-4; D may be TRBD1 (6 bases). The V gene lost 4 bases and the J gene lost 8 bases, with 17 bases spanning the gap. This CDR3 is 15 amino acids long. Germline V gene lookup returns CDR1 LNHDA and CDR2 SQIVND (reference sequence). This CDR3 is CASSTQGRLFEKLFF. The DNA for the CDR3 is TGTGCCAGTAGTACGCAGGGGAGGCTCTTCGAAAAACTGTTTTTT.

This clonotype has at least ten counts. The V and J genes are TRBV4-2 and TRBJ1-1, with 8 positions matching TRBD1. The CDR3 has 16 residues. Trimming took 0 bases from V and 1 from J; bases not matched to a gene: 4. The germline CDR1 and CDR2 sequences are LGHNA and YNFKEQ. The DNA for the CDR3 is TGTGCCAGCAGCCAAGATTCGACAGGGGCGAACACTGAAGCTTTCTTT. Its protein product is CASSQDSTGANTEAFF.

At least ten counts were recorded for this clonotype. V and J are TRBV28 and TRBJ2-7; possible D gene TRBD2, 6 bases. Germline V gives CDR1 MDHEN, CDR2 SYDVKM. This CDR3 has 12 amino acids. V gave up 3 bases and J gave up 4 bases, with 7 bases separating them. CDR3 in amino acids: CASSFRGYEQYF. The CDR3 DNA reads TGTGCCAGCAGTTTTCGGGGGTACGAGCAGTACTTC. Supplemented by reference TRBV28 and TRBJ2-7, the full variable domain reads DVKVTQSSRYLVKRTGEKVFLECVQDMDHENMFWYRQDPGLGLRLIYFSYDVKMKEKGDIPEGYSVSREKKERFSLILESASTNQTSMYLCASSFRGYEQYFGPGTRLTVT.

This clonotype was detected ten times or more. The V and J genes are TRBV12-3 or TRBV12-4 and TRBJ2-5; no definite D call. The germline V and J ends were trimmed by 6 bases and 3 bases, with 17 bases remaining between them. The CDR3 extends over 15 amino acids. The CDR3 loop is CASSSELDREETQYF. The CDR3 bases are TGTGCCAGCAGCTCTGAGCTAGATCGGGAAGAGACCCAGTACTTC.

This clonotype has only a few counts. This rearrangement joins TRBV7-6 to TRBJ2-3; D not certain. Germline-derived CDR1 and CDR2 are SGHVS and FNYEAQ. The CDR3 length is 15 residues. Trimming removed 1 base from V and 4 bases from J, with 12 bases in between. The CDR3 DNA reads TGTGCCAGCAGCTTAGGATTGGGTGGCTCAGATACGCAGTATTTT. This codes for CASSLGLGGSDTQYF.

This clonotype was observed at least ten times. V gene TRBV30 combines with J gene TRBJ2-3; 11 bases agree with TRBD2. The ends lost 0 bases at V and 3 bases at J; junction bases unmatched: 5. CDR3 size: 16 residues. Germline CDR1 reads GTSNPN; CDR2 reads SVGIG (reference sequence). CDR3 in amino acids: CAWSVGASGGTDTQYF. The CDR3 bases are TGTGCCTGGAGTGTGGGGGCTAGCGGGGGGACAGATACGCAGTATTTT.

Turning to this clonotype: A much bigger clone sits one base away, suggesting this may be a read error. The gene calls are TRBV6-2 or TRBV6-3 and TRBJ2-5; D uncertain. The CDR3 extends over 15 amino acids. V was clipped by 5 bases and J by 4 bases, with 17 bases between them. Germline V gene lookup returns CDR1 MNHEY and CDR2 SVGEGT. For the CDR3, the DNA is TGTGCCAGCAGTAGGGCCGCCAGCAGAGGAGAGACCCAGTACTTC. Translation: CASSRAASRGETQYF.

This clonotype was seen only a few times. V usage is TRBV5-1 and J usage is TRBJ1-1, with D unclear. There are 13 residues in the CDR3. The V end was cut by 0 bases, the J end by 3 bases, with 6 bases between. Germline V CDR1 and CDR2: SGHRS, YFSETQ. The CDR3: CASSLAGHTEAFF. Written as DNA, the CDR3 is TGCGCCAGCAGCTTGGCTGGGCACACTGAAGCTTTCTTT.

This clonotype has ten or more counts. The chain carries TRBV3-1 and TRBJ1-1, with D possibly matching TRBD1 (6 bases). The V and J ends lost 1 base and 6 bases respectively, with 12 bases between them. Germline V lookup: CDR1 LGHDT, CDR2 YNNKEL (reference sequence). This CDR3 comprises 14 residues. CDR3: CASSQAGRGPEAFF. CDR3 sequence (DNA): TGTGCCAGCAGCCAAGCAGGTCGGGGGCCTGAAGCTTTCTTT.

This clonotype was observed a few times. A read error may produce the germline difference seen at one junction end. The chain recombines TRBV7-8 with TRBJ2-5; perhaps TRBD2 as D (6 bases). CDR1 SGHVS and CDR2 FQNEAQ come from the germline V gene. The CDR3 has 15 amino acids. This CDR3 is CASSLARGLQEIQYF. The CDR3 coding sequence is TGTGCCAGCAGCTTAGCGCGGGGACTCCAAGAGATCCAGTACTTC. Combining the CDR3 with reference TRBV7-8 and TRBJ2-5 gives the whole variable domain GAGVSQSPRYKVAKRGQDVALRCDPISGHVSLFWYQQALGQGPEFLTYFQNEAQLDKSGLPSDRFFAERPEGSVSTLKIQRTQQEDSAVYLCASSLARGLQEIQYFGPGTRLLVL.

This clonotype occurred many times. V is TRBV7-3 and J is TRBJ2-1, with 9 bases that match TRBD2. V lost 6 bases, J lost 4 bases, and 7 bases stayed unmatched. Germline loops: CDR1 SGHTA, CDR2 FQGTGA. The CDR3 loop spans 15 amino acids. CDR3 sequence reads: CASSARRGGYNEQFF. CDR3 nucleotides: TGTGCCAGCAGTGCTCGGCGGGGGGGTTACAATGAGCAGTTCTTC.

This chain uses TRBV5-1 with TRBJ2-7; 9 bases fit TRBD2. J was trimmed by 4 bases and V by 1 base; bases with no gene match: 6. Germline V gene lookup returns CDR1 SGHRS and CDR2 YFSETQ. The CDR3 covers 15 residues. The CDR3 DNA reads TGCGCCAGCAGCTTGCTAGCGGGGACAAATTACGAGCAGTACTTC. This sequence encodes CASSLLAGTNYEQYF.

This clonotype was seen many times. The chain carries TRBV12-3 or TRBV12-4 and TRBJ2-5; D may be TRBD2 (6 bases). The CDR3 has 17 amino acids. V lost 8 bases and J 13 bases, leaving 35 bases between the germline ends. CDR3 region: CASGLSRPNSNSAPLYF. The DNA for the CDR3 is TGTGCCAGCGGACTATCCAGGCCTAACTCCAACTCAGCTCCCCTGTACTTC.

This clonotype has at least ten counts. This sequence joins TRBV30 and TRBJ2-7; D uncertain. The CDR3 has 13 residues. The V end lost 0 bases, the J end lost 0 bases, and 6 bases lay between the germline ends. Germline V gene sequence: CDR1 GTSNPN, CDR2 SVGIG (reference sequence). This chain's CDR3 is CAWSVASSYEQYF. In DNA form, the CDR3 reads TGTGCCTGGAGTGTAGCTTCCTCCTACGAGCAGTACTTC.

This clonotype was seen more than once but under ten times. This chain connects TRBV5-1 to TRBJ2-2; 9 nucleotides match TRBD1. This CDR3 contains 15 residues. Trimming at V came to 2 bases and at J to 7 bases, leaving 6 bases not matched to a gene. Germline V CDR1 and CDR2: SGHRS, YFSETQ. This CDR3 is CASSLTGGAGGELFF. The CDR3 region has the DNA TGCGCCAGCAGCTTAACAGGGGGCGCAGGCGGGGAGCTGTTTTTT.